The 13 T cell receptor beta chains reported below all come from one sample, sequenced in a study of shared clonotypes between healthy human individuals. The naive CD8 fraction comprised CD45RO-negative cells positively selected for CCR7 and excluded terminally differentiated effector memory CD45RA+ cells. This table comes from immunoSEQ multiplex PCR, and its TCRdb copy is limited to in-frame clones, with some not included. The sample gives approximately 2,200,000 clones, about 93% of which show up once; more than 1.5% is in the top ten. The sequenced material came from naive CD8+ T cells from PBMCs. Every receptor here comes from a young man in good health. Some clones in this sample may be carry-over from other donors' samples.

This chain joins TRBV18 and TRBJ2-1; tentative D call: TRBD2 (6 bases). V lost 0 bases, J lost 0 bases, and 18 bases lay in between. The CDR3 is 19 amino acids. Germline assignment: CDR1 KGHSH and CDR2 LQKENI. DNA for the CDR3: TGTGCCAGCTCACCACCTCACGAACTAGCATTGAGCTCCTACAATGAGCAGTTCTTC. Translated, it gives CASSPPHELALSSYNEQFF.

About this clone: This CDR3 is also generated by other DNA sequences in the sample. This rearrangement joins TRBV19 to TRBJ2-7; 8 bases agree with TRBD1. Trimming at V came to 3 bases and at J to 1 base, leaving 5 bases not matched to a gene. There are 15 residues in the CDR3. Germline CDR1 LNHDA, CDR2 SQIVND (reference sequence). CDR3 bases: TGTGCCAGTAGTATGGGAACAGGGGGTTCCTACGAGCAGTACTTC. It is translated as CASSMGTGGSYEQYF.

Comments on this clone: This CDR3 fails to terminate in the conserved phenylalanine or tryptophan, so it likely reflects a read error. The DNA is left out, because the CDR3 cannot be placed on it with certainty; the CDR3 is given as TCRdb lists it. The gene calls are TRBV6-4 and TRBJ2-3; TRBD2, the table's D call, lacks a check against the DNA. The CDR3 is 9 amino acids long, termini counted. The V gene's germline CDR1 is MRHNA and CDR2 SNTAGT. The CDR3 reads CASSNALTS.

The chain combines TRBV7-2 with TRBJ2-1, with 7 bases fitting TRBD1. V trimming: 4 bases; J trimming: 8 bases; junction bases outside the gene matches: 14. Germline values: CDR1 SGHTA, CDR2 FQGNSA. This CDR3 comprises 16 residues. Here the CDR3 reads CASSSEWTGLWDEQFF. CDR3 bases: TGTGCCAGCAGCTCAGAGTGGACAGGCCTCTGGGATGAGCAGTTCTTC.

The genes are TRBV7-3 and TRBJ2-1, with 11 positions matching TRBD1. V lost 2 bases to trimming and J lost 8 bases; unmatched junction nucleotides: 5. Per germline, CDR1 SGHTA and CDR2 FQGTGA. The CDR3 covers 15 residues. Here the CDR3 DNA reads TGTGCCAGCAGCTTATGGGACAGGGGGTTCGATGAGCAGTTCTTC. Translation gives CASSLWDRGFDEQFF.

V is TRBV11-3 and J is TRBJ2-5, with TRBD2 matching over 7 bases. Losses at the gene ends were 5 bases for V and 5 bases for J; bases not matched to a gene: 8. The germline V gene has CDR1 SGHNT and CDR2 YENEEA. The CDR3 loop spans 14 amino acids. CDR3 residues: CASSPRGGSETQYF. The CDR3 coding sequence is TGTGCCAGCAGCCCGAGGGGCGGGAGCGAGACCCAGTACTTC.

In the case of this clone: Other DNA sequences in this specimen translate into the identical CDR3. This chain joins TRBV27 and TRBJ2-1, with D unclear. The CDR3 has 12 amino acids. V shed 4 bases and J shed 3 bases, with 4 bases lying between them. Germline CDR1 and CDR2: MNHEY and SMNVEV (reference sequence). The CDR3 region has the DNA TGTGCCAGCAGTTCAGGCTACAATGAGCAGTTCTTC. This translates into CASSSGYNEQFF.

The rearrangement links TRBV6-6 to TRBJ2-1; unclear D gene. Trimming took 2 bases from V and 2 from J, leaving 13 bases between them. Germline V gives CDR1 MNHNY, CDR2 SVGAGI (reference sequence). This CDR3 has 16 residues. CDR3: CASSYLLRQPYNEQFF. The CDR3 bases are TGTGCCAGCAGTTACCTCCTTAGACAACCCTACAATGAGCAGTTCTTC.

The J gene is TRBJ1-5, the V gene TRBV7-6, with TRBD1 matching 8 bases. Germline trimming cut 4 bases from V and 1 base from J; bases unmatched to any gene: 6. CDR1 is SGHVS, CDR2 FNYEAQ, per germline. The CDR3 covers 16 residues. The CDR3 sequence: CASSSAGQESNQPQHF. The DNA of the CDR3 is TGTGCCAGCAGCTCGGCGGGACAGGAGAGCAATCAGCCCCAGCATTTT. The full variable domain, in which reference TRBV7-6 and TRBJ1-5 provide the parts outside the CDR3, is GAGVSQSPRYKVTKRGQDVALRCDPISGHVSLYWYRQALGQGPEFLTYFNYEAQQDKSGLPNDRFSAERPEGSISTLTIQRTEQRDSAMYRCASSSAGQESNQPQHFGDGTRLSIL.

The V and J genes are TRBV10-3 and TRBJ1-1; D gene ambiguous. Germline CDR1 ENHRY, CDR2 SYGVKD. Deletions cut 0 bases from V and 3 bases from J, with 5 bases between. This CDR3 comprises 13 residues. The CDR3 sequence is CAISESTDTEAFF. In DNA, the CDR3 is TGTGCCATCAGTGAGTCAACAGACACTGAAGCTTTCTTT.

The chain joins TRBV18 to TRBJ2-7, with 8 nucleotides matching TRBD1. Germline CDR1 and CDR2: KGHSH and LQKENI. V was clipped by 3 bases and J by 3 bases; unmatched bases: 13. The CDR3 covers 17 residues. CDR3 DNA sequence: TGTGCCAGCTCACCTACGCCGGGGGACAGGTTCTTCTACGAGCAGTACTTC. Protein product: CASSPTPGDRFFYEQYF.

V and J are TRBV18 and TRBJ2-3; D could derive from TRBD1 or TRBD2 (5 bases each). This CDR3 is built from 16 residues. The V gene lost 1 base and the J gene lost 0 bases, with 11 bases spanning the gap. Germline assignment: CDR1 KGHSH and CDR2 LQKENI. CDR3: CASSPRGRKSTDTQYF. Here the CDR3 DNA reads TGTGCCAGCTCACCACGGGGACGGAAAAGCACAGATACGCAGTATTTT.

The chain uses TRBV28 and TRBJ2-5; no reliable D call. The CDR3 loop spans 13 amino acids. The V gene's germline CDR1 is MDHEN and CDR2 SYDVKM. V was shortened by 2 bases and J by 4 bases, with 8 bases between the two germline ends. CDR3 DNA sequence: TGTGCCAGCAGTTTAGGTGTTTTAGAGACCCAGTACTTC. Protein product: CASSLGVLETQYF.